These 11 T cell receptor beta chains were all obtained from the same sample, sequenced in a study of cytomegalovirus exposure and HLA in healthy donors (dated by TCRdb to the late 2010s). The receptor library was made with the immunoSEQ multiplex PCR assay. A mixture of 60 forward primers for TCR Vbeta segments and 13 reverse primers for TCR Jbeta segments was used in the multiplex PCR. TCRdb retrieved this table from immuneACCESS and kept in-frame rearrangements only. Not all clones are present; in checked studies, unresolved V genes account for under half, and no reason is known for the remainder. The sample includes about 140,000 clones, with around 80% observed a single time. The ten largest clones capture roughly 8.8% of the sample. Sequenced material: PBMCs. The receptors originated from a woman aged 50 to 65 in good health and CMV-seropositive.

The V gene is TRBV29-1, the J gene TRBJ2-1; 9 bases map to TRBD1. V was pared by 0 bases and J by 8 bases, with 11 bases of the junction left unmatched. The germline gives CDR1 SQVTM, CDR2 ANQGSEA. CDR3 length: 16 residues. Written as DNA, the CDR3 is TGCAGCGTTGAAGATAAGGGGACAGGGCCTTCCTATGAGCAGTTCTTC. Translation: CSVEDKGTGPSYEQFF.

The chain couples TRBV10-3 to TRBJ1-4; D may be TRBD1 (6 bases). CDR1 is ENHRY, CDR2 SYGVKD, per germline. The CDR3 has 14 residues. Trimming cost V 6 bases and J 4 bases, with 12 bases left between them. In DNA form, the CDR3 reads TGTGCCATCAGGGGGGGGCAAGATAATGAAAAACTGTTTTTT. Amino acids: CAIRGGQDNEKLFF.

The rearrangement links TRBV7-6 to TRBJ2-5; D is possibly TRBD2 (5 bases). The J call may be mistaken, given a closer DNA end match to TRBJ2-7. This CDR3 has 15 amino acids. The germline V gene encodes CDR1 SGHVS and CDR2 FNYEAQ. CDR3: CASSLARGSLTEQYF. The CDR3 DNA reads as TGTGCCAGCAGCTTAGCGCGAGGGTCCCTCACCGAGCAGTACTTC.

A few counts support this clone. V and J are TRBV2 and TRBJ2-1; 8 bases match TRBD1. CDR1 is SNHLY, CDR2 FYNNEI, per germline. CDR3 length: 14 amino acids. V shed 8 bases, J shed 6 bases, and the junction held 9 bases outside the gene matches. CDR3 sequence: CASFDRGSLNEQFF. DNA for the CDR3: TGTGCCAGCTTCGACAGGGGAAGTCTCAATGAGCAGTTCTTC.

The chain is built from TRBV7-2 and TRBJ1-4; no firm D call. Trimming shortened V by 1 base and J by 0 bases, and 9 bases separated the two germline ends. CDR1 SGHTA and CDR2 FQGNSA come from the germline V gene. This CDR3 has 16 residues. The CDR3 nucleotides are TGTGCCAGCAGCTTAGAGGTTGGAGCAACTAATGAAAAACTGTTTTTT. This encodes CASSLEVGATNEKLFF.

CDR3 nucleotides: TGTGCCAGTAGTATTATAGCGGGGGCCCGGGAGCAGTTCTTC. It translates to CASSIIAGAREQFF. The chain carries TRBV19 and TRBJ2-1; 9 positions match TRBD2. Germline assignment: CDR1 LNHDA and CDR2 SQIVND (reference sequence). J was trimmed by 10 bases and V by 3 bases; bases with no gene match: 7. This CDR3 region has 14 residues.

This clone was recorded once. The J gene is TRBJ2-2, the V gene TRBV2; unclear D gene. The V gene lost 7 bases and the J gene lost 1 base, with 7 bases spanning the gap. This CDR3 spans 13 amino acids. The germline V gene has CDR1 SNHLY and CDR2 FYNNEI. The CDR3 spells CASTWRNTGELFF. CDR3 nucleotides: TGTGCCAGCACTTGGAGGAACACCGGGGAGCTGTTTTTT.

The rearrangement links TRBV30 to TRBJ2-3, with 9 nucleotides matching TRBD1. CDR3 length: 16 residues. Per the germline V gene, CDR1 is GTSNPN and CDR2 is SVGIG (reference sequence). V was clipped by 7 bases and J by 0 bases; unmatched bases: 11. The CDR3 bases are TGTGCCTTAGTTCCGGGACAGGGATTTAGCACAGATACGCAGTATTTT. Protein product: CALVPGQGFSTDTQYF.

CDR3 bases: TGCGCCAGCAGCGCGGGGACAGGGGCACCCCTCCACTTT. Encoded protein: CASSAGTGAPLHF. This sequence joins TRBV5-1 and TRBJ1-6; 10 bases agree with TRBD1. Germline lookup yields CDR1 SGHRS and CDR2 YFSETQ. With V trimmed by 4 bases and J by 11 bases, 3 bases remained unmatched. The CDR3 has 13 amino acids.

In this sample, this clone turned up once. The chain combines TRBV28 with TRBJ1-1; D is uncertain. The CDR3 extends over 11 amino acids. CDR1 and CDR2 (germline): MDHEN, SYDVKM. Trimming cost V 3 bases and J 5 bases, with 4 bases left between them. This chain's CDR3 is CASSFGTEAFF. The CDR3 bases are TGTGCCAGCAGTTTCGGGACTGAAGCTTTCTTT. Full variable domain (outside the CDR3, taken from reference TRBV28 and TRBJ1-1): DVKVTQSSRYLVKRTGEKVFLECVQDMDHENMFWYRQDPGLGLRLIYFSYDVKMKEKGDIPEGYSVSREKKERFSLILESASTNQTSMYLCASSFGTEAFFGQGTRLTVV.

The gene calls are TRBV29-1 and TRBJ2-7; 8 nucleotides match TRBD1. There are 14 residues in the CDR3. J gave up 6 bases and V 3 bases, and 10 bases lay outside the gene matches. Germline V CDR1 and CDR2: SQVTM, ANQGSEA. The CDR3 loop is CSVERVQGASEQYF. The DNA for the CDR3 is TGCAGCGTTGAGAGGGTCCAGGGGGCGAGCGAGCAGTACTTC.